This TCR beta chain stems from a study of T cell responses to AZD1222 COVID-19 vaccine. The CDR3 has 16 residues. Germline CDR1 MNHNY, CDR2 SVGAGI (reference sequence). V was cut by 2 bases and J by 5 bases, with 19 bases left in between. Study-level findings and limits: Following two doses of AZD1222, Spike-specific TCR breadth and depth rose. Among those given AZD1222, only 6 or 7 were seropositive at baseline. CD4 TCRs associated with vaccination spanned spike, dominating at 160-218 and 743-854. Donors were mostly white British, more females; clonal diversity possibly underestimated.

Worth noting for this clone: Antigen unknown.

Assay used: immunoSEQ multiplex PCR; TCRdb lists only in-frame clones, some missing. This table has 93,000 or so clones, roughly 88% appearing once. The TCR comes from an adult in good health. The chain combines TRBV6-6 with TRBJ2-7, with D perhaps matching TRBD2 (7 bases). The input for sequencing was peripheral blood, taken on day 0 of AZD1222 vaccination. The CDR3 loop is CASSYGVRGADHEQYF. CDR3 nucleotides: TGTGCCAGCAGTTACGGTGTTCGGGGGGCAGACCACGAGCAGTACTTC.